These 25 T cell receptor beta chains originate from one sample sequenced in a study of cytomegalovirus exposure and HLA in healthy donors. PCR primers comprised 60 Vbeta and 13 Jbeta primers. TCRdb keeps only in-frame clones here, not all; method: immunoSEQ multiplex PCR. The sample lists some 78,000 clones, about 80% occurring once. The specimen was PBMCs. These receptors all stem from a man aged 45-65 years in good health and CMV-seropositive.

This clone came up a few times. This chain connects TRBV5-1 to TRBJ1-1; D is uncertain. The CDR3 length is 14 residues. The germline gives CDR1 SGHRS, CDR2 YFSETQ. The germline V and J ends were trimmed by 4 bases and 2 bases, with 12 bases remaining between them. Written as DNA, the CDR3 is TGCGCCAGCAGCCTAGCAAGAGGAAACACTGAAGCTTTCTTT. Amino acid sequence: CASSLARGNTEAFF. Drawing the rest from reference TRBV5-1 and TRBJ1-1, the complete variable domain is KAGVTQTPRYLIKTRGQQVTLSCSPISGHRSVSWYQQTPGQGLQFLFEYFSETQRNKGNFPGRFSGRQFSNSRSEMNVSTLELGDSALYLCASSLARGNTEAFFGQGTRLTVV.

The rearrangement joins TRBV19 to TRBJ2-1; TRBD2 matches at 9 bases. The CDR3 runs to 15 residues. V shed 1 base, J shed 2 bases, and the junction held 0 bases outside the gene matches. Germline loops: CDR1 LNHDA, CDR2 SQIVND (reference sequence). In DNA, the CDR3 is TGTGCCAGTAGTATAGTAGCGGGAGCCTACAATGAGCAGTTCTTC. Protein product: CASSIVAGAYNEQFF.

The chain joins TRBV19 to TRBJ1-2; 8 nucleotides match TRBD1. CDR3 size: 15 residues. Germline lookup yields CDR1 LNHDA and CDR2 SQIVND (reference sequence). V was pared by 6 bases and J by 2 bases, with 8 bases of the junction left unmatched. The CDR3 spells CASSRDRSVNYGYTF. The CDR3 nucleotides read TGTGCCAGTAGCCGGGACAGGAGTGTAAACTATGGCTACACCTTC.

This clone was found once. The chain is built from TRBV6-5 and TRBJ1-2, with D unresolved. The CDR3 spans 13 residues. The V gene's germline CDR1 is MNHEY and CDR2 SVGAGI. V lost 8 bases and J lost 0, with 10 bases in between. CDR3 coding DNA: TGTGCCAGCCAGCGGGCAGCTAACTATGGCTACACCTTC. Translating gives CASQRAANYGYTF.

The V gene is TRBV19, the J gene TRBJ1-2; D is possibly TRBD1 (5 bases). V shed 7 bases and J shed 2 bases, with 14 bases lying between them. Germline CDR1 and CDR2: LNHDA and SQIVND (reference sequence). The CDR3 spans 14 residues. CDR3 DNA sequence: TGTGCCAGTACGAAACCCGGGGGAAACTATGGCTACACCTTC. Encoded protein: CASTKPGGNYGYTF.

CDR3 sequence reads: CAISESNSNEQFF. The DNA of the CDR3 is TGTGCCATCAGTGAGTCTAATTCCAATGAGCAGTTCTTC. The gene calls are TRBV10-3 and TRBJ2-1, with unresolved D. The CDR3 loop spans 13 amino acids. Germline CDR1 reads ENHRY; CDR2 reads SYGVKD. V was shortened by 0 bases and J by 6 bases, with 6 bases between the two germline ends.

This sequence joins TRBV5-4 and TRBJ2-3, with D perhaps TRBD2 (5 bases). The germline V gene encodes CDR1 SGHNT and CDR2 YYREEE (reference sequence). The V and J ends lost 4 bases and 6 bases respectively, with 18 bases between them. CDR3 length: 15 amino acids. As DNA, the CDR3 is TGTGCCAGCAGCCCGGCGGGTAGCAGGAGGGATACGCAGTATTTT. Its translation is CASSPAGSRRDTQYF.

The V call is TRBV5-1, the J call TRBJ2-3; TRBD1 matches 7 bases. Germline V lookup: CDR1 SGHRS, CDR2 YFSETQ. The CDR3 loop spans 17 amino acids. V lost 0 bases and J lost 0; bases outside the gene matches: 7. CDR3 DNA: TGCGCCAGCAGCTTGGGACAGGGTTCCTTAAGCACAGATACGCAGTATTTT. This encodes CASSLGQGSLSTDTQYF.

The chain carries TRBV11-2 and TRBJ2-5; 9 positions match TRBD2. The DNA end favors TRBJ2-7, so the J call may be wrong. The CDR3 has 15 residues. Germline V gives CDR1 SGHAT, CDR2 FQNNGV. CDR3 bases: TGTGCCAGCAGCTTCCCTAGCGGGAACTCCTACGAGCAGTACTTC. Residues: CASSFPSGNSYEQYF.

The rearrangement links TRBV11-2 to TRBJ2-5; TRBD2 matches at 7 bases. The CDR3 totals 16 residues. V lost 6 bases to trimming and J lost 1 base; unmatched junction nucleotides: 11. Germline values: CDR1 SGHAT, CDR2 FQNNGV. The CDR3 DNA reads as TGTGCCAGCAGACTTAGGGTAGCTAGCGGCCAAGAGACCCAGTACTTC. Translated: CASRLRVASGQETQYF.

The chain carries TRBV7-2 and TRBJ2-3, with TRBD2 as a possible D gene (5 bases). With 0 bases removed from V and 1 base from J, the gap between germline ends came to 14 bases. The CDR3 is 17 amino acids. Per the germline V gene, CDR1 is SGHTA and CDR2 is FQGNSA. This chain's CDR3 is CASSLAPASRGTDTQYF. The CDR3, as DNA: TGTGCCAGCAGCTTAGCGCCGGCTAGCCGAGGCACAGATACGCAGTATTTT.

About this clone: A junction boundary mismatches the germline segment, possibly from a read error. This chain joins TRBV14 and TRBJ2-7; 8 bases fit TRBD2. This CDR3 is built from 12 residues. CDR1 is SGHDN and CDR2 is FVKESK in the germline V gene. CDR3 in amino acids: CASSPLSSGPIF. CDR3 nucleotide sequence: TGTGCCAGCAGCCCTCTCTCTAGCGGGCCTATCTTC. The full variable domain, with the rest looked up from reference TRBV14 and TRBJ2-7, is EAGVTQFPSHSVIEKGQTVTLRCDPISGHDNLYWYRRVMGKEIKFLLHFVKESKQDESGMPNNRFLAERTGGTYSTLKVQPAELEDSGVYFCASSPLSSGPIFGPGTRLTVT.

This chain's CDR3 is CASSTFSAGGPYEQYF. CDR3 DNA: TGTGCCAGCAGCACTTTCTCAGCGGGAGGGCCCTACGAGCAGTACTTC. This chain connects TRBV5-6 to TRBJ2-7; 10 positions match TRBD2. V trimming: 4 bases; J trimming: 2 bases; junction bases outside the gene matches: 9. Germline loops: CDR1 SGHDT, CDR2 YYEEEE. This CDR3 has 16 amino acids.

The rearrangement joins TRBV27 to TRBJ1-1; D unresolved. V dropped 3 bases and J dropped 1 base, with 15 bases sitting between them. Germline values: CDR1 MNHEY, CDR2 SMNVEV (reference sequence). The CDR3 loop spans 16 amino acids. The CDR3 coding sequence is TGTGCCAGCAGTTTGAGCGGACCTTACTCGAACACTGAAGCTTTCTTT. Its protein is CASSLSGPYSNTEAFF.

Written as DNA, the CDR3 is TGTGCCTGGAGGGGACAGCAAGATTTTCAAGAGACCCAGTACTTC. Translation gives CAWRGQQDFQETQYF. The genes are TRBV30 and TRBJ2-5, with TRBD1 matching 7 bases. This CDR3 spans 15 amino acids. Germline-derived CDR1 and CDR2 are GTSNPN and SVGIG (reference sequence). V shed 3 bases and J 2 bases; nucleotides not matched to a gene: 9.

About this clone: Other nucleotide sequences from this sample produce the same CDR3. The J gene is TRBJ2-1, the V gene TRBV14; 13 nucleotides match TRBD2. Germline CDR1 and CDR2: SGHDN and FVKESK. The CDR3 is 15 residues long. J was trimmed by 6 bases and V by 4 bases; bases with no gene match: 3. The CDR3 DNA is TGTGCCAGCAGCCCGGGACTAGCGGGAATCAATGAGCAGTTCTTC. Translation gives CASSPGLAGINEQFF.

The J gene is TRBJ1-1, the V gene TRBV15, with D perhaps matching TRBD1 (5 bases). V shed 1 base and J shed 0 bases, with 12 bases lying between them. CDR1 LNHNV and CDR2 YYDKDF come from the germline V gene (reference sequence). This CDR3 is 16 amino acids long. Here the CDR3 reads CATSRGQGDLNTEAFF. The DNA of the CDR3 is TGTGCCACCAGCAGAGGTCAGGGCGATCTGAACACTGAAGCTTTCTTT.

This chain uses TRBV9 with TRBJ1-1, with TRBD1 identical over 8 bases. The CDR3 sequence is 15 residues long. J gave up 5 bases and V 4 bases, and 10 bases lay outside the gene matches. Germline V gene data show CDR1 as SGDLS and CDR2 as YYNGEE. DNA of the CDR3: TGTGCCAGCAGCCTCCGGACAGGGTCAGGGACTGAAGCTTTCTTT. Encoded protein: CASSLRTGSGTEAFF.

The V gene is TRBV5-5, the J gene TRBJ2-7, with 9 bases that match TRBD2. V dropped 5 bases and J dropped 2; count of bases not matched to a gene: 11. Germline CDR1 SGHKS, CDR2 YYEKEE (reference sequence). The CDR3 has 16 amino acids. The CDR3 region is CASRSELAGPTYEQYF. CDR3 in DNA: TGTGCCAGCAGGAGCGAACTAGCGGGCCCAACCTACGAGCAGTACTTC.

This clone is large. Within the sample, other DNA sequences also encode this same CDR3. This chain's CDR3 is CASSPRTSVPYF. The CDR3 DNA sequence: TGTGCCAGCAGCCCCCGGACTAGCGTGCCGTACTTC. The rearrangement links TRBV11-2 to TRBJ2-7; 9 bases are a match to TRBD2. The CDR3 is made up of 12 amino acids. Germline V lookup: CDR1 SGHAT, CDR2 FQNNGV. J was trimmed by 12 bases and V by 5 bases; bases with no gene match: 8. Based on the CDR3 plus reference TRBV11-2 and TRBJ2-7, the full variable domain is EAGVAQSPRYKIIEKRQSVAFWCNPISGHATLYWYQQILGQGPKLLIQFQNNGVVDDSQLPKDRFSAERLKGVDSTLKIQPAKLEDSAVYLCASSPRTSVPYFGPGTRLTVT.

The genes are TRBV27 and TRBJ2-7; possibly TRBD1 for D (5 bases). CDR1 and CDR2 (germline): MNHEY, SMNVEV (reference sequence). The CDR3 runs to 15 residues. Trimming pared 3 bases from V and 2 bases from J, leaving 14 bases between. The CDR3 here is CASSFTAGLAYEQYF. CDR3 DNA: TGTGCCAGCAGTTTCACGGCAGGGTTGGCCTACGAGCAGTACTTC.

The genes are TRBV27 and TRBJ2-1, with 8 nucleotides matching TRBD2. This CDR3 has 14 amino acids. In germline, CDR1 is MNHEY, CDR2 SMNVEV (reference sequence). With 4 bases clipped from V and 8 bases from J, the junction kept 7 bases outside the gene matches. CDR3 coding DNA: TGTGCCAGCAGTTACGGGAGGGGTTTCGATGAGCAGTTCTTC. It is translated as CASSYGRGFDEQFF.

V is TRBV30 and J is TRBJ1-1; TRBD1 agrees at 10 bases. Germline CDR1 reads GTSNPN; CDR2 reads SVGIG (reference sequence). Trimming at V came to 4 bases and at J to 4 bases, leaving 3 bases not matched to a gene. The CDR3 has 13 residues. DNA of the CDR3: TGTGCCTGGAACAGGGACAGGGGCACTGAAGCTTTCTTT. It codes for CAWNRDRGTEAFF.

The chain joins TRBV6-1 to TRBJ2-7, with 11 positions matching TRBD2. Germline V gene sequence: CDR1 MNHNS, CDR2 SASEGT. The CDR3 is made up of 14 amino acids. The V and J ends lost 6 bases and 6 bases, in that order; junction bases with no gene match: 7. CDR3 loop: CASRAPGTSGEQYF. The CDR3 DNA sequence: TGTGCCAGCAGGGCCCCCGGGACTAGCGGCGAGCAGTACTTC.

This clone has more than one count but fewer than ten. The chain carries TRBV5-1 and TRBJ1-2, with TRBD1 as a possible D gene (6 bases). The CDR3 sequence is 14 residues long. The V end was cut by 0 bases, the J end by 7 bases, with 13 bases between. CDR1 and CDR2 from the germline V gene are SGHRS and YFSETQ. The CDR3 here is CASSLGRGNSGYTF. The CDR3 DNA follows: TGCGCCAGCAGCTTGGGCAGGGGTAATAGTGGCTACACCTTC.